The 24 T cell receptor beta chains below were found in one sample sequenced in a study of blood T cell repertoires in COVID-19. Generated by immunoSEQ multiplex PCR, the TCRdb table keeps only in-frame clones and is missing some. The data contain 140,000 to 150,000 clones, around 87% of them singletons. The sample was PBMCs or T cells enriched from blood (not recorded which). The receptors come from a man in his 60s who had recovered from COVID-19.

The rearrangement uses TRBV18 and TRBJ1-2, with D uncertain. V lost 4 bases and J 10 bases, leaving 16 bases between the germline ends. Germline V CDR1 and CDR2: KGHSH, LQKENI. This CDR3 is built from 13 residues. CDR3 in DNA: TGTGCCAGCTCACAAAGTCGGGAAAGAGACTACACCTTC. It specifies CASSQSRERDYTF.

This rearrangement joins TRBV19 to TRBJ1-1; TRBD1 matches at 10 bases. Germline lookup yields CDR1 LNHDA and CDR2 SQIVND (reference sequence). The CDR3 extends over 16 amino acids. Trimming removed 5 bases from V and 1 base from J; junction bases left unmatched: 7. The CDR3 reads CASSFRDRGPNTEAFF. Here the CDR3 DNA reads TGTGCCAGTAGTTTCCGGGACAGGGGCCCGAACACTGAAGCTTTCTTT.

The CDR3 loop reads CASSLEFGRKDTEAFF. CDR3 nucleotide sequence: TGTGCCAGCAGCTTAGAGTTCGGCAGGAAAGACACTGAAGCTTTCTTT. V is TRBV11-2 and J is TRBJ1-1; unclear D gene. V lost 0 bases and J 3 bases, leaving 14 bases between the germline ends. There are 16 residues in the CDR3. In germline, CDR1 is SGHAT, CDR2 FQNNGV.

The V call is TRBV9, the J call TRBJ2-5, with D perhaps TRBD2 (6 bases). The CDR3 totals 14 residues. The V gene lost 0 bases and the J gene lost 5 bases, with 11 bases spanning the gap. CDR1 is SGDLS, CDR2 YYNGEE, per germline. CDR3 in amino acids: CASSVDLGGETQYF. DNA for the CDR3: TGTGCCAGCAGCGTAGATCTAGGAGGGGAGACCCAGTACTTC.

The table lists this clone with a count of one. The CDR3 here is CASSYTSGGVGEQFF. CDR3 bases: TGTGCCAGCAGCTACACTAGCGGGGGGGTTGGTGAGCAGTTCTTC. The J gene is TRBJ2-1, the V gene TRBV27; 13 bases are a match to TRBD2. V gave up 6 bases and J gave up 9 bases; unmatched junction bases: 8. The CDR3 is made up of 15 amino acids. In germline, CDR1 is MNHEY, CDR2 SMNVEV (reference sequence).

V and J are TRBV5-1 and TRBJ2-1; no firm D call. Germline assignment: CDR1 SGHRS and CDR2 YFSETQ. The CDR3 totals 17 residues. Trimming removed 0 bases at V and 0 bases at J, with 13 bases between. The DNA for the CDR3 is TGCGCCAGCAGCTTGGGCAGTACGTTAAGCTCCTACAATGAGCAGTTCTTC. Its protein product is CASSLGSTLSSYNEQFF.

The CDR3 spells CASRGQGALNEQFF. DNA for the CDR3: TGTGCCAGCAGGGGACAGGGGGCACTAAATGAGCAGTTCTTC. The chain employs TRBV2 and TRBJ2-1, with 12 bases that match TRBD1. The germline V gene has CDR1 SNHLY and CDR2 FYNNEI. This CDR3 is 14 amino acids long. The V segment lost 6 bases and the J segment 7 bases; nucleotides outside the gene matches: 4.

The rearrangement links TRBV6-6 to TRBJ1-5, with unresolved D. The CDR3 has 15 amino acids. Germline CDR1 MNHNY, CDR2 SVGAGI (reference sequence). V lost 0 bases and J lost 9, with 15 bases in between. CDR3 nucleotides: TGTGCCAGCAGTTACTCAAGGGAGTATGAGCTGCCCCAGCATTTT. Its translation is CASSYSREYELPQHF.

The rearrangement joins TRBV18 to TRBJ2-5; D is uncertain. This CDR3 spans 13 amino acids. Germline assignment: CDR1 KGHSH and CDR2 LQKENI. Trimming left V 3 bases short and J 5 bases short, with 10 bases between. CDR3 sequence (DNA): TGTGCCAGCTCACCCCCAGGTGCGGAGACCCAGTACTTC. It specifies CASSPPGAETQYF.

V usage is TRBV7-8 and J usage is TRBJ1-1, with TRBD1 matching 7 bases. Looked up from germline, CDR1 is SGHVS and CDR2 is FQNEAQ. The J segment lost 3 bases and the V segment lost 4 bases, leaving 5 bases of the junction unmatched. CDR3 length equals 14 residues. This chain's CDR3 is CASSSGGSDTEAFF. DNA for the CDR3: TGTGCCAGCAGCTCAGGGGGGTCTGACACTGAAGCTTTCTTT.

The chain carries TRBV5-8 and TRBJ2-1, with a possible D match to TRBD2 (5 bases). From germline, CDR1 is SGHTS and CDR2 YDEGEE. Trimming removed 2 bases at V and 4 bases at J, with 10 bases between. The CDR3 covers 14 residues. The CDR3 region is CASSFLGKYNEQFF. CDR3 sequence (DNA): TGTGCCAGCAGCTTTCTCGGGAAATACAATGAGCAGTTCTTC.

This rearrangement joins TRBV29-1 to TRBJ1-1, with no clear D. Trimming left V 7 bases short and J 5 bases short, with 17 bases between. CDR3 length: 13 amino acids. Germline V gene sequence: CDR1 SQVTM, CDR2 ANQGSEA. The CDR3 protein is CSAAFTGLTEAFF. The CDR3 DNA follows: TGCAGCGCTGCGTTTACTGGTCTTACTGAAGCTTTCTTT.

This sequence joins TRBV5-1 and TRBJ1-5; D perhaps matches TRBD1 (5 bases). CDR3 length equals 16 residues. Germline V gene data show CDR1 as SGHRS and CDR2 as YFSETQ. Deletions cut 2 bases from V and 3 bases from J, with 15 bases between. The CDR3 sequence: CASSFGAGGVNQPQHF. Written as DNA, the CDR3 is TGCGCCAGCAGCTTCGGAGCGGGGGGTGTCAATCAGCCCCAGCATTTT.

The chain couples TRBV24-1 to TRBJ2-7; D possibly corresponds to TRBD2 (5 bases). This CDR3 has 14 amino acids. CDR1 is KGHDR, CDR2 SFDVKD, per germline. V dropped 4 bases and J dropped 2 bases, with 11 bases sitting between them. CDR3 nucleotide sequence: TGTGCCACCAGTGACCCCGGACTTCCCTACGAGCAGTACTTC. Translated, it gives CATSDPGLPYEQYF.

The chain recombines TRBV6-4 with TRBJ2-1; D is ambiguous. This CDR3 comprises 14 residues. The germline V and J ends were trimmed by 6 bases and 0 bases, with 9 bases remaining between them. Germline-derived CDR1 and CDR2 are MRHNA and SNTAGT. CDR3 residues: CASRFRVSYNEQFF. The CDR3 DNA reads as TGTGCCAGCAGGTTTCGGGTCTCCTACAATGAGCAGTTCTTC.

J is TRBJ1-2 and V is TRBV2; TRBD1 is a possible D gene (6 bases). In germline, CDR1 is SNHLY, CDR2 FYNNEI. The CDR3 runs 13 residues. V lost 5 bases to trimming and J lost 6 bases, with 13 bases between them. The DNA of the CDR3 is TGTGCCAGCAGTTTTACAGGGCTCGATGGCTACACCTTC. The encoded protein is CASSFTGLDGYTF.

Concerning this clone itself: This CDR3 is also generated by other DNA sequences in the sample. The chain is built from TRBV28 and TRBJ2-7; D call uncertain. V lost 2 bases, J lost 4 bases, and 3 bases lay in between. Germline lookup yields CDR1 MDHEN and CDR2 SYDVKM. The CDR3 totals 11 residues. CDR3 residues: CASSLAYEQYF. The CDR3 DNA follows: TGTGCCAGCAGTTTAGCGTACGAGCAGTACTTC. The complete variable domain, with remaining parts taken from reference TRBV28 and TRBJ2-7, reads DVKVTQSSRYLVKRTGEKVFLECVQDMDHENMFWYRQDPGLGLRLIYFSYDVKMKEKGDIPEGYSVSREKKERFSLILESASTNQTSMYLCASSLAYEQYFGPGTRLTVT.

V gene TRBV3-1 (or the pseudogene TRBV3-2) combines with J gene TRBJ2-7; tentatively, D is TRBD1 (6 bases). The CDR3 sequence is 14 residues long. The germline V gene encodes CDR1 LGHDT and CDR2 YNNKEL (reference sequence). Trimming pared 3 bases from V and 1 base from J, leaving 10 bases between. The CDR3 nucleotides are TGTGCCAGCAGCCAGGTAGACAGGTCCTACGAGCAGTACTTC. Translated: CASSQVDRSYEQYF.

This chain connects TRBV28 to TRBJ2-7; possibly TRBD1 for D (5 bases). With 3 bases removed from V and 6 bases from J, the gap between germline ends came to 9 bases. The germline gives CDR1 MDHEN, CDR2 SYDVKM. This CDR3 is built from 12 residues. The CDR3 here is CASSFKGREQYF. CDR3 sequence (DNA): TGTGCCAGCAGTTTCAAGGGGCGCGAGCAGTACTTC.

Note on this clone: The junction departs from the called germline gene at one end, perhaps through a read error. The J gene is TRBJ1-2, the V gene TRBV3-1 (or the pseudogene TRBV3-2); 7 nucleotides agree with TRBD1. Per the germline V gene, CDR1 is LGHDT and CDR2 is YNNKEL (reference sequence). The CDR3 covers 13 residues. The CDR3 nucleotides read TGTGCCAGCAGTCAAGATGACAGGGTCGGCTACACCTTC. Its protein product is CASSQDDRVGYTF.

This chain joins TRBV28 and TRBJ1-5; 10 bases line up with TRBD1. In germline, CDR1 is MDHEN, CDR2 SYDVKM. This CDR3 spans 19 amino acids. Trimming removed 2 bases from V and 2 bases from J; junction bases left unmatched: 12. CDR3 coding DNA: TGTGCCAGCAGTTTAAGGGGGACAGGGGCCGTGAATGGCAATCAGCCCCAGCATTTT. It codes for CASSLRGTGAVNGNQPQHF.

The V and J genes are TRBV28 and TRBJ2-2; 9 bases are a match to TRBD2. The CDR3 is 16 residues long. The V segment lost 5 bases and the J segment 12 bases; nucleotides outside the gene matches: 16. The germline V gene encodes CDR1 MDHEN and CDR2 SYDVKM. The CDR3 protein is CASSPSEGGRDWKLFF. As DNA, the CDR3 is TGTGCCAGCAGTCCCTCTGAGGGCGGGAGGGACTGGAAGCTGTTTTTT.

This clone appeared a single time. V and J are TRBV5-6 and TRBJ2-1, with TRBD2 matching over 12 bases. Per germline, CDR1 SGHDT and CDR2 YYEEEE. This CDR3 is built from 16 residues. V lost 3 bases, J lost 3 bases, and 4 bases stayed unmatched. The CDR3 coding sequence is TGTGCCAGCAGCTCGGAGACTAGCGGGGGCTACAATGAGCAGTTCTTC. This sequence encodes CASSSETSGGYNEQFF.

The genes are TRBV6-4 and TRBJ2-2; maybe TRBD1 (6 bases). Trimming stripped 4 bases from V and 4 bases from J, with 13 bases between. The CDR3 spans 15 residues. Germline V gives CDR1 MRHNA, CDR2 SNTAGT. CDR3 sequence reads: CASSALTGPTGELFF. The CDR3 coding sequence is TGTGCCAGCAGTGCCTTAACAGGGCCCACCGGGGAGCTGTTTTTT.